This T cell receptor beta chain was found in a study of response to subunit inactivated influenza vaccine. General study findings and limits: Authors suggested few new T cells are recruited by each seasonal influenza vaccination.

Germline CDR1 is SGHVS and CDR2 is FQNEAQ. Between the trimmed V and J ends, which lost 1 base and 7 bases, there was a span of 11 bases. The CDR3 length is 15 residues. This clonotype was counted between two and nine times. Its target is unknown. A single record per CDR3 protein comes from TCRdb applying MiXCR to the RT-PCR reads. This table holds just under 250,000 distinct CDR3 sequences, 9.5% to 15% found once. The chain links TRBV7-8 to TRBJ1-6, with D possibly being TRBD1 (5 bases). The sample here was non-naive T cells sorted from PBMCs, taken roughly 2 weeks before vaccination. The TCR comes from a man aged 45-60 years who received an inactivated influenza vaccine. The CDR3: CASSLVGGANSPLHF. For the CDR3, the DNA is TGTGCCAGCAGCTTAGTTGGAGGGGCAAATTCACCCCTCCACTTT. The full variable domain, with the rest looked up from reference TRBV7-8 and TRBJ1-6, is GAGVSQSPRYKVAKRGQDVALRCDPISGHVSLFWYQQALGQGPEFLTYFQNEAQLDKSGLPSDRFFAERPEGSVSTLKIQRTQQEDSAVYLCASSLVGGANSPLHFGNGTRLTVT.